This T cell receptor (beta chain) was captured in a study of molecular identifiers for immune sequencing clone quantification. This clonotype was recorded at least ten times. The CDR3 has 15 amino acids. V lost 2 bases, J lost 5 bases, and 15 bases lay in between. Germline assignment: CDR1 LNHDA and CDR2 SQIVND (reference sequence). Naive CD8 T cells were sorted as CD8+CD4-CCR7+CD45RA+. The bulk TCR libraries were made with methods described before and with listed TCR primers. TCRdb itself ran the PCR reads through MiXCR, one entry per CDR3 protein. The table includes approximately 59,000 distinct CDR3 sequences, approximately 17% detected once.

The clonotype was recovered from a human donor in good health. Some libraries in this study had Jurkat cell RNA spiked in. The sample taken for sequencing was naive CD8+ T cells from blood, with Jurkat cell RNA spiked in. The subset: FACS-sorted CD8+CD4-CCR7+CD45RA+ naive T cells. The chain recombines TRBV19 with TRBJ1-1, with D possibly TRBD1 on 6 matching bases. CDR3 loop: CASSIPGGLGTEAFF. CDR3 nucleotides: TGTGCCAGTAGTATACCCGGGGGGCTGGGGACTGAAGCTTTCTTT.